The 26 T cell receptor beta chains given below trace back to one sample, sequenced in a study of cytomegalovirus exposure and HLA in healthy donors. Assay used: immunoSEQ multiplex PCR; TCRdb lists only in-frame clones, some missing. The table records 150,000 to 200,000 clones, roughly 82% of them present only once. The sequenced sample was PBMCs. The receptors come from a man between 18 and 35 years old in good health and CMV-seropositive.

The rearrangement uses TRBV4-3 and TRBJ2-3; a weak D match, TRBD2 (7 bases). Trimming pared 1 base from V and 4 bases from J, leaving 15 bases between. The CDR3 length is 16 residues. Germline CDR1 reads LGHNA; CDR2 reads YSLEER. This CDR3 reads CASSQVQGGGADTQYF. DNA of the CDR3: TGCGCCAGCAGCCAAGTTCAAGGAGGGGGGGCAGATACGCAGTATTTT.

This clone has just a few counts. This chain joins TRBV30 and TRBJ1-5; TRBD1 might be the D (5 bases). Trimming took 1 base from V and 7 from J, leaving 11 bases between them. CDR3 length equals 13 residues. Germline loops: CDR1 GTSNPN, CDR2 SVGIG (reference sequence). The chain's CDR3 is CAWSEGTEQPQHF. The CDR3, as DNA: TGTGCCTGGAGTGAAGGGACTGAACAGCCCCAGCATTTT.

The genes are TRBV7-2 and TRBJ2-4, with D possibly matching TRBD2 (5 bases). Germline CDR1 is SGHTA and CDR2 is FQGNSA. V lost 5 bases, J lost 9 bases, and 17 bases lay in between. The CDR3 is 14 amino acids. Here the CDR3 reads CASSPGLLRGIQYF. The CDR3, as DNA: TGTGCCAGCAGCCCTGGACTCCTCCGCGGCATTCAGTACTTC. Using reference TRBV7-2 and TRBJ2-4 for the parts outside the CDR3, the full variable domain is GAGVSQSPSNKVTEKGKDVELRCDPISGHTALYWYRQSLGQGLEFLIYFQGNSAPDKSGLPSDRFSAERTGGSVSTLTIQRTQQEDSAVYLCASSPGLLRGIQYFGAGTRLSVL.

The chain couples TRBV28 to TRBJ2-7, with 9 bases that match TRBD2. Looked up from germline, CDR1 is MDHEN and CDR2 is SYDVKM. V lost 5 bases, J lost 3 bases, and 2 bases stayed unmatched. The CDR3 contains 13 residues. The CDR3 loop is CASSAGGIYEQYF. Written as DNA, the CDR3 is TGTGCCAGCAGTGCGGGGGGGATCTACGAGCAGTACTTC. Using reference TRBV28 and TRBJ2-7 for the parts outside the CDR3, the full variable domain is DVKVTQSSRYLVKRTGEKVFLECVQDMDHENMFWYRQDPGLGLRLIYFSYDVKMKEKGDIPEGYSVSREKKERFSLILESASTNQTSMYLCASSAGGIYEQYFGPGTRLTVT.

The chain employs TRBV7-3 and TRBJ2-7, with 10 bases aligning to TRBD2. Trimming took 5 bases from V and 0 from J; bases not matched to a gene: 4. The CDR3 is 15 amino acids. CDR1 SGHTA and CDR2 FQGTGA come from the germline V gene. Here the CDR3 reads CASSILAGPSYEQYF. The CDR3 bases are TGTGCCAGCAGCATACTAGCGGGACCCTCCTACGAGCAGTACTTC.

The chain uses TRBV4-2 and TRBJ2-3; D is possibly TRBD2 (6 bases). CDR1 and CDR2 (germline): LGHNA, YNFKEQ. Trimming cost V 1 base and J 3 bases, with 14 bases left between them. The CDR3 contains 16 residues. The CDR3 DNA sequence: TGTGCCAGCAGCCAAGGGGAAACTGCGGGGACAGATACGCAGTATTTT. Translated, it gives CASSQGETAGTDTQYF.

This rearrangement joins TRBV2 to TRBJ1-2; D is ambiguous. This CDR3 has 13 residues. CDR1 is SNHLY and CDR2 is FYNNEI in the germline V gene. Between the trimmed V and J ends, which lost 4 bases and 2 bases, there was a span of 8 bases. Written as DNA, the CDR3 is TGTGCCAGCAGTGTGAGACTGAACTATGGCTACACCTTC. Its protein product is CASSVRLNYGYTF.

This clone occurred a few times. V is TRBV30 and J is TRBJ2-2, with D maybe TRBD1 (6 bases). The CDR3 extends over 15 amino acids. The germline V gene encodes CDR1 GTSNPN and CDR2 SVGIG (reference sequence). V was clipped by 6 bases and J by 3 bases, with 17 bases between them. As DNA, the CDR3 is TGTGCCTGCAAAACAGGGAGTGGAGACACCGGGGAGCTGTTTTTT. Translation: CACKTGSGDTGELFF.

This chain links TRBV27 with TRBJ2-1, with TRBD2 matching over 9 bases. This CDR3 spans 14 amino acids. J gave up 6 bases and V 4 bases, and 4 bases lay outside the gene matches. Germline assignment: CDR1 MNHEY and CDR2 SMNVEV (reference sequence). In DNA form, the CDR3 reads TGTGCCAGCAGTTGGCTAGCGGGACTCAATGAGCAGTTCTTC. It codes for CASSWLAGLNEQFF.

V and J are TRBV19 and TRBJ1-2; TRBD1 is a possible D gene (5 bases). Germline V gene sequence: CDR1 LNHDA, CDR2 SQIVND (reference sequence). The CDR3 sequence is 11 residues long. Trimming stripped 5 bases from V and 5 bases from J, with 6 bases between. The CDR3 region is CASSPGYGYTF. The CDR3 DNA follows: TGTGCCAGTAGTCCAGGGTATGGCTACACCTTC.

CDR3 sequence: CASTTAGGSYEQYF. Written as DNA, the CDR3 is TGTGCCAGCACCACAGCGGGGGGGTCCTACGAGCAGTACTTC. This sequence joins TRBV7-9 and TRBJ2-7; 10 nucleotides agree with TRBD2. CDR1 is SEHNR and CDR2 is FQNEAQ in the germline V gene (reference sequence). The V gene end was trimmed by 7 bases and the J gene end by 1 base; junction bases not matched to a gene: 4. The CDR3 sequence is 14 residues long.

This chain uses TRBV9 with TRBJ2-5; TRBD2 matches 7 bases. Looked up from germline, CDR1 is SGDLS and CDR2 is YYNGEE. The CDR3 length is 15 residues. The ends lost 0 bases at V and 4 bases at J; junction bases unmatched: 6. The CDR3 DNA sequence: TGTGCCAGCAGCGTAGTGGGCGGGAGAGTAGAGACCCAGTACTTC. Amino acids: CASSVVGGRVETQYF.

The gene calls are TRBV2 and TRBJ2-1, with D unclear. Between the trimmed V and J ends, which lost 3 bases and 0 bases, there was a span of 12 bases. Germline CDR1 SNHLY, CDR2 FYNNEI. This CDR3 is 16 amino acids long. The CDR3 sequence: CASSDPSSSSYNEQFF. CDR3 DNA sequence: TGTGCCAGCAGTGATCCCTCATCCAGCTCCTACAATGAGCAGTTCTTC.

The rearrangement joins TRBV4-3 to TRBJ2-3; D uncertain. This CDR3 has 13 residues. The germline CDR1 and CDR2 sequences are LGHNA and YSLEER. Between the trimmed V and J ends, which lost 4 bases and 4 bases, there was a span of 9 bases. CDR3 amino acids: CASSPSAADTQYF. Here the CDR3 DNA reads TGCGCCAGCAGCCCTTCCGCGGCAGATACGCAGTATTTT.

The rearrangement joins TRBV4-3 to TRBJ2-3; TRBD1 is a possible D gene (6 bases). The germline V and J ends were trimmed by 0 bases and 3 bases, with 10 bases remaining between them. Germline V gene data show CDR1 as LGHNA and CDR2 as YSLEER. This CDR3 is 15 amino acids long. The DNA for the CDR3 is TGCGCCAGCAGCCAAGACAGGGGAAGGACAGATACGCAGTATTTT. This encodes CASSQDRGRTDTQYF.

About this clone: This specimen includes other DNA sequences encoding the same CDR3. The chain joins TRBV30 to TRBJ1-1, with D perhaps TRBD1 (6 bases). Germline V lookup: CDR1 GTSNPN, CDR2 SVGIG (reference sequence). The CDR3 consists of 14 residues. Trimming took 0 bases from V and 4 from J, leaving 12 bases between them. The CDR3 reads CAWSVQAGATEAFF. CDR3 sequence (DNA): TGTGCCTGGAGTGTACAGGCAGGGGCCACTGAAGCTTTCTTT.

This sequence joins TRBV7-2 and TRBJ2-7; the match to TRBD1 covers 10 bases. The V gene's germline CDR1 is SGHTA and CDR2 FQGNSA. Trimming removed 2 bases from V and 3 bases from J; junction bases left unmatched: 4. This CDR3 region has 15 residues. The CDR3 region has the DNA TGTGCCAGCAGCTTATTAAGGGACAGGGGCTACGAGCAGTACTTC. Translated, it gives CASSLLRDRGYEQYF.

The chain links TRBV6-1 to TRBJ1-5; no clear D. Germline V gene lookup returns CDR1 MNHNS and CDR2 SASEGT. The germline V and J ends were trimmed by 6 bases and 5 bases, with 14 bases remaining between them. This CDR3 is 14 amino acids long. The CDR3 coding sequence is TGTGCCAGCAGCGTAGAGAGGAGTTATCAGCCCCAGCATTTT. Encoded protein: CASSVERSYQPQHF.

The gene calls are TRBV27 and TRBJ2-1; 8 nucleotides agree with TRBD2. V shed 6 bases, J shed 1 base, and the junction held 5 bases outside the gene matches. The CDR3 covers 15 residues. Germline CDR1 is MNHEY and CDR2 is SMNVEV (reference sequence). CDR3 residues: CASRQSGSSYNEQFF. The CDR3 region has the DNA TGTGCCAGCAGACAAAGCGGGAGTTCCTACAATGAGCAGTTCTTC.

The CDR3: CASSPGDGKRDAYNEQFF. CDR3 sequence (DNA): TGTGCCAGCAGCCCAGGAGATGGTAAGCGGGACGCCTACAATGAGCAGTTCTTC. V and J are TRBV27 and TRBJ2-1, with 7 bases matching TRBD2. With V trimmed by 6 bases and J by 2 bases, 16 bases remained unmatched. The CDR3 extends over 18 amino acids. Per germline, CDR1 MNHEY and CDR2 SMNVEV (reference sequence).

This chain links TRBV7-9 with TRBJ1-5; no reliable D call. The CDR3 length is 14 residues. The germline gives CDR1 SEHNR, CDR2 FQNEAQ (reference sequence). Trimming left V 3 bases short and J 4 bases short, with 10 bases between. CDR3 sequence: CASSFSGNNQPQHF. Here the CDR3 DNA reads TGTGCCAGCAGCTTTTCGGGTAATAATCAGCCCCAGCATTTT.

The CDR3 DNA reads as TGTGCCAGCGGCTGGACAGGGGTGGGAAACACCATATATTTT. Amino acid sequence: CASGWTGVGNTIYF. This sequence joins TRBV5-4 and TRBJ1-3, with 9 bases fitting TRBD1. CDR1 and CDR2 (germline): SGHNT, YYREEE (reference sequence). Unmatched junction bases numbered 6, after V lost 7 bases and J lost 4 bases. CDR3 size: 14 residues. Using reference TRBV5-4 and TRBJ1-3 for the parts outside the CDR3, the full variable domain is ETGVTQSPTHLIKTRGQQVTLRCSSQSGHNTVSWYQQALGQGPQFIFQYYREEENGRGNFPPRFSGLQFPNYSSELNVNALELDDSALYLCASGWTGVGNTIYFGEGSWLTVV.

This CDR3 reads CASSNRGRDYGYTF. CDR3 bases: TGTGCCAGCAGTAACAGGGGGCGCGACTATGGCTACACCTTC. The V gene is TRBV6-6, the J gene TRBJ1-2, with TRBD1 identical over 9 bases. The ends lost 5 bases at V and 3 bases at J; junction bases unmatched: 4. This CDR3 region has 14 residues. Per germline, CDR1 MNHNY and CDR2 SVGAGI (reference sequence).

This clone was detected once. J is TRBJ2-7 and V is TRBV29-1; TRBD1 is a possible D gene (5 bases). Trimming left V 4 bases short and J 0 bases short, with 10 bases between. The CDR3 has 13 amino acids. In germline, CDR1 is SQVTM, CDR2 ANQGSEA. CDR3 bases: TGCAGCGTTGTTGGAGACAGCTCCTACGAGCAGTACTTC. The encoded protein is CSVVGDSSYEQYF.

This chain links TRBV27 with TRBJ2-7; the D gene is possibly TRBD2 (5 bases). V lost 2 bases and J 6 bases, leaving 11 bases between the germline ends. CDR3 size: 13 residues. Germline loops: CDR1 MNHEY, CDR2 SMNVEV (reference sequence). The CDR3 DNA reads TGTGCCAGCAGTTTAGGGCCGGGAAGCGAGCAGTACTTC. This gives the protein CASSLGPGSEQYF.

The V call is TRBV7-2, the J call TRBJ2-7, with TRBD2 identical over 9 bases. The germline CDR1 and CDR2 sequences are SGHTA and FQGNSA. Unmatched junction bases numbered 9, after V lost 1 base and J lost 2 bases. CDR3 size: 17 residues. CDR3 loop: CASSLGVSGSVPYEQYF. The CDR3 bases are TGTGCCAGCAGCTTAGGCGTTAGCGGGAGCGTCCCCTACGAGCAGTACTTC.